Listed here is a single TCR beta chain. V lost 2 bases and J lost 3; bases outside the gene matches: 4. The germline V gene encodes CDR1 SGDLS and CDR2 YYNGEE. The CDR3 sequence is 15 residues long. These data are taken from a study of blood T cell repertoires in COVID-19. Study context: The United States, Italy and Spain supplied acute and convalescent COVID-19 samples. The cDNA or gDNA used as material had been derived from T cells, B-cell-depleted T cells, or PBMCs.

Original processing methods: Reference gene primers were amplified, and this amplification served to estimate nucleated cell counts. Clones were sequenced by immunoSEQ multiplex PCR, and TCRdb holds only the in-frame ones, with some missing. V and J calls and clone size are given by that table; D and trimming were obtained from the DNA. The data hold under 450,000 clones, with 65% to 90% observed a single time. This chain joins TRBV9 and TRBJ2-1; 8 nucleotides match TRBD1. This clonotype was obtained from a woman between 55 and 75 years old with COVID-19, enrolled during active disease. The specimen was peripheral blood. CDR3 amino acids: CASSVGDRIYNEQFF. CDR3 DNA sequence: TGTGCCAGCAGCGTGGGGGACAGGATCTACAATGAGCAGTTCTTC. The variable domain in full, completed from reference TRBV9 and TRBJ2-1, reads DSGVTQTPKHLITATGQRVTLRCSPRSGDLSVYWYQQSLDQGLQFLIQYYNGEERAKGNILERFSAQQFPDLHSELNLSSLELGDSALYFCASSVGDRIYNEQFFGPGTRLTVL.